Below, 27 T cell receptor beta chains from the same sample are listed, as sequenced in a study of identical twins. TCRdb re-called the 5' RACE reads through MiXCR, storing one row per CDR3 protein. The sample lists 500,000 to 700,000 distinct CDR3 sequences; under 8.5% were seen once. These same data were also listed under a study on yellow fever vaccine responses in identical twins.

The sample was PBMCs. The source is a woman aged 18-30 years in good health.

This sequence joins TRBV6-5 and TRBJ1-1; D is uncertain. This CDR3 contains 15 residues. Germline-derived CDR1 and CDR2 are MNHEY and SVGAGI. Trimming took off 0 bases at V and 1 base at J, with 9 bases between the two ends. DNA of the CDR3: TGTGCCAGCAGTTACTCATTTTCCTCGAACACTGAAGCTTTCTTT. Translated, it gives CASSYSFSSNTEAFF.

This clonotype came up many times. V usage is TRBV7-8 and J usage is TRBJ2-3; the D gene is possibly TRBD2 (5 bases). The CDR3 totals 15 residues. The V gene lost 1 base and the J gene lost 2 bases, with 10 bases spanning the gap. Germline-derived CDR1 and CDR2 are SGHVS and FQNEAQ. The CDR3 coding sequence is TGTGCCAGCAGCTTAGTGGGCGGGCACACAGATACGCAGTATTTT. This encodes CASSLVGGHTDTQYF.

This clonotype occurred a few times. The chain uses TRBV10-3 and TRBJ1-1; D is uncertain. The length of the CDR3 is 13 residues. CDR1 and CDR2 from the germline V gene are ENHRY and SYGVKD. The V and J ends lost 5 bases and 8 bases respectively, with 15 bases between them. In DNA, the CDR3 is TGTGCCATCAGTTCTTACATTGGCTTGGAAGCTTTCTTT. This encodes CAISSYIGLEAFF.

In its sample, this clonotype was seen a few times. The chain links TRBV9 to TRBJ2-7, with D perhaps TRBD2 (5 bases). V lost 2 bases and J 5 bases, leaving 17 bases between the germline ends. The CDR3 has 15 amino acids. Germline V gene lookup returns CDR1 SGDLS and CDR2 YYNGEE. This CDR3 is CASSVTVGDFHEQYF. DNA for the CDR3: TGTGCCAGCAGCGTGACTGTGGGAGATTTCCACGAGCAGTACTTC. The full variable domain, completed using reference TRBV9 and TRBJ2-7, is DSGVTQTPKHLITATGQRVTLRCSPRSGDLSVYWYQQSLDQGLQFLIQYYNGEERAKGNILERFSAQQFPDLHSELNLSSLELGDSALYFCASSVTVGDFHEQYFGPGTRLTVT.

The chain carries TRBV10-3 and TRBJ2-5, with TRBD2 as a possible D gene (6 bases). In germline, CDR1 is ENHRY, CDR2 SYGVKD. The length of the CDR3 is 10 residues. V lost 8 bases and J lost 7, with 8 bases in between. CDR3 in DNA: TGTGCCATCGGGGGGTCGACCCAGTACTTC. Protein: CAIGGSTQYF.

This chain uses TRBV12-3 or TRBV12-4 with TRBJ2-1; no clear D. The CDR3 totals 17 residues. Trimming removed 2 bases from V and 7 bases from J, with 21 bases in between. The chain's CDR3 is CASSLSPSVVADNEQFF. DNA for the CDR3: TGTGCCAGCAGTTTAAGCCCCTCGGTAGTAGCCGATAATGAGCAGTTCTTC.

This chain links TRBV7-6 with TRBJ2-7; D possibly corresponds to TRBD2 (6 bases). Trimming removed 5 bases from V and 5 bases from J, with 28 bases in between. CDR1 and CDR2 from the germline V gene are SGHVS and FNYEAQ. The CDR3 has 18 amino acids. The CDR3 sequence: CASSPAGNREKGTHEQYF. The CDR3 bases are TGTGCCAGCAGCCCGGCGGGAAATCGGGAGAAGGGAACCCACGAGCAGTACTTC.

This clonotype was detected many times. The CDR3 sequence: CASSHLRTDRKKKETQYF. The CDR3 region has the DNA TGTGCCAGCAGTCACCTTCGGACGGATCGAAAGAAAAAAGAGACCCAGTACTTC. This chain joins TRBV28 and TRBJ2-5; D unclear. Germline values: CDR1 MDHEN, CDR2 SYDVKM. Deletions cut 5 bases from V and 3 bases from J, with 25 bases between. The length of the CDR3 is 18 residues.

The chain uses TRBV7-3 and TRBJ2-2, with D perhaps given as TRBD1 or TRBD2 (7 bases each). V dropped 4 bases and J dropped 3 bases, with 18 bases sitting between them. This CDR3 contains 17 residues. CDR1 and CDR2 (germline): SGHTA, FQGTGA. In DNA, the CDR3 is TGTGCCAGCAGCTCCCAAGAGACAGGGAGGGACACCGGGGAGCTGTTTTTT. Amino acid sequence: CASSSQETGRDTGELFF. Supplemented by reference TRBV7-3 and TRBJ2-2, the full variable domain reads GAGVSQTPSNKVTEKGKYVELRCDPISGHTALYWYRQSLGQGPEFLIYFQGTGAADDSGLPNDRFFAVRPEGSVSTLKIQRTERGDSAVYLCASSSQETGRDTGELFFGEGSRLTVL.

This clonotype appeared a few times. The V and J genes are TRBV28 and TRBJ2-1; TRBD2 agrees at 9 bases. Trimming cost V 8 bases and J 8 bases; bases outside gene matches: 7. The CDR3 consists of 13 residues. The germline gives CDR1 MDHEN, CDR2 SYDVKM. CDR3 residues: CASLAGVRDEQFF. CDR3 nucleotide sequence: TGTGCCAGCTTAGCGGGAGTAAGAGATGAGCAGTTCTTC. The full variable domain, its missing parts supplied by reference TRBV28 and TRBJ2-1, is DVKVTQSSRYLVKRTGEKVFLECVQDMDHENMFWYRQDPGLGLRLIYFSYDVKMKEKGDIPEGYSVSREKKERFSLILESASTNQTSMYLCASLAGVRDEQFFGPGTRLTVL.

The chain links TRBV9 to TRBJ2-1; D is possibly TRBD2 (6 bases). The CDR3 runs 15 residues. Germline-derived CDR1 and CDR2 are SGDLS and YYNGEE. Trimming took off 0 bases at V and 3 bases at J, with 10 bases between the two ends. CDR3 loop: CASSVGWGVYNEQFF. CDR3 sequence (DNA): TGTGCCAGCAGCGTAGGGTGGGGGGTCTACAATGAGCAGTTCTTC.

This clonotype has a handful of counts. The V call is TRBV25-1, the J call TRBJ2-1; D is possibly TRBD1 (5 bases). Looked up from germline, CDR1 is MGHDK and CDR2 is SYGVNS. Trimming left V 2 bases short and J 5 bases short, with 13 bases between. The CDR3 is made up of 15 amino acids. This chain's CDR3 is CASSEQGRANNEQFF. The CDR3 nucleotides are TGTGCCAGCAGTGAACAGGGAAGGGCCAACAATGAGCAGTTCTTC.

The chain is built from TRBV7-9 and TRBJ1-2, with TRBD1 identical over 9 bases. The CDR3 contains 13 residues. Germline lookup yields CDR1 SEHNR and CDR2 FQNEAQ (reference sequence). With V trimmed by 5 bases and J by 7 bases, 5 bases remained unmatched. The CDR3: CASSRTGEGGYTF. CDR3 nucleotides: TGTGCCAGCAGCCGGACAGGGGAAGGTGGCTACACCTTC.

This clonotype was counted a few times. The V and J genes are TRBV29-1 and TRBJ2-3; TRBD1 matches at 8 bases. This CDR3 is 13 amino acids long. Per germline, CDR1 SQVTM and CDR2 ANQGSEA. V lost 8 bases, J lost 2 bases, and 6 bases stayed unmatched. CDR3 in amino acids: CSTLRGLTDTQYF. CDR3 nucleotides: TGCAGCACCCTCAGGGGGCTCACAGATACGCAGTATTTT.

This clonotype was seen a few times. This sequence joins TRBV18 and TRBJ2-1; 9 nucleotides match TRBD1. After removal of 3 bases from V and 4 bases from J, the junction contained 13 bases not matched to a gene. This CDR3 has 18 amino acids. CDR1 KGHSH and CDR2 LQKENI come from the germline V gene. The CDR3 is CASSPTGGSGGIYNEQFF. The CDR3 region has the DNA TGTGCCAGCTCACCGACAGGGGGTAGTGGAGGGATTTACAATGAGCAGTTCTTC.

V usage is TRBV29-1 and J usage is TRBJ1-2; D perhaps matches TRBD1 (5 bases). The CDR3 consists of 12 residues. Germline-derived CDR1 and CDR2 are SQVTM and ANQGSEA. V lost 2 bases and J lost 7, with 11 bases in between. CDR3 sequence (DNA): TGCAGCGTTGAAATGGGGGATCGTGGCTACACCTTC. Residues: CSVEMGDRGYTF.

This clonotype was seen only a few times. V is TRBV7-2 and J is TRBJ2-3; D gene unclear. The germline CDR1 and CDR2 sequences are SGHTA and FQGNSA. Trimming stripped 4 bases from V and 6 bases from J, with 8 bases between. The CDR3 has 12 residues. The chain's CDR3 is CASSSAHDTQYF. CDR3 coding DNA: TGTGCCAGCAGCTCAGCCCACGATACGCAGTATTTT.

This clonotype was seen more than once but under ten times. V usage is TRBV25-1 and J usage is TRBJ2-1, with D perhaps given as TRBD1 or TRBD2 (5 bases each). This CDR3 has 13 amino acids. Trimming took 6 bases from V and 5 from J, leaving 11 bases between them. Germline V gene data show CDR1 as MGHDK and CDR2 as SYGVNS. DNA for the CDR3: TGTGCCAGCAGACTGGGACGCAACAATGAGCAGTTCTTC. Residues: CASRLGRNNEQFF.

V usage is TRBV4-1 and J usage is TRBJ1-5; D is perhaps TRBD1 (6 bases). V was shortened by 0 bases and J by 4 bases, with 16 bases between the two germline ends. CDR1 MGHRA and CDR2 YSYEKL come from the germline V gene. The CDR3 consists of 17 residues. CDR3 sequence: CASSQDIGDRRNQPQHF. CDR3 bases: TGCGCCAGCAGCCAAGATATTGGAGACAGGAGAAATCAGCCCCAGCATTTT.

This clonotype was detected a few times. The genes are TRBV7-2 and TRBJ2-1; TRBD2 aligns across 14 bases. This CDR3 has 16 residues. Germline CDR1 SGHTA, CDR2 FQGNSA. V trimming: 5 bases; J trimming: 7 bases; junction bases outside the gene matches: 7. For the CDR3, the DNA is TGTGCCAGCAGCGGTCGACTAGCGGGGGGGCCGAATGAGCAGTTCTTC. This encodes CASSGRLAGGPNEQFF.

This clonotype occurred many times. The rearrangement uses TRBV10-3 and TRBJ1-1; D is uncertain. Trimming took 10 bases from V and 0 from J, leaving 12 bases between them. The germline CDR1 and CDR2 sequences are ENHRY and SYGVKD. This CDR3 comprises 13 residues. CDR3: CASHDTVNTEAFF. In nucleotides, the CDR3 is TGTGCCAGCCATGACACGGTGAACACTGAAGCTTTCTTT.

This clonotype was seen repeatedly, ten times or more. The V and J genes are TRBV3-1 and TRBJ1-4, with D hard to call. Germline V lookup: CDR1 LGHDT, CDR2 YNNKEL (reference sequence). V lost 0 bases and J 3 bases, leaving 8 bases between the germline ends. CDR3 length: 15 amino acids. CDR3 DNA: TGTGCCAGCAGCCAAGATGGGATCTCTAATGAAAAACTGTTTTTT. Translation gives CASSQDGISNEKLFF.

This clonotype was picked up many times. J is TRBJ1-2 and V is TRBV12-3 or TRBV12-4; 9 positions agree with TRBD1. Trimming took 5 bases from V and 3 from J; bases not matched to a gene: 7. The CDR3 spans 15 residues. For the CDR3, the DNA is TGTGCCAGCAGTCCCCGGACAGGGGACTACTATGGCTACACCTTC. Its protein is CASSPRTGDYYGYTF.

This chain links TRBV7-9 with TRBJ1-5; D is possibly TRBD1 (6 bases). Germline values: CDR1 SEHNR, CDR2 FQNEAQ (reference sequence). This CDR3 spans 14 amino acids. The germline V and J ends were trimmed by 4 bases and 5 bases, with 12 bases remaining between them. As DNA, the CDR3 is TGTGCCAGCAGCTCCCGGGACACCTATCAGCCCCAGCATTTT. Translated: CASSSRDTYQPQHF. Filled out from reference TRBV7-9 and TRBJ1-5, the complete variable domain reads DTGVSQNPRHKITKRGQNVTFRCDPISEHNRLYWYRQTLGQGPEFLTYFQNEAQLEKSRLLSDRFSAERPKGSFSTLEIQRTEQGDSAMYLCASSSRDTYQPQHFGDGTRLSIL.

The chain recombines TRBV28 with TRBJ1-1; TRBD1 might be the D (5 bases). Deletions cut 5 bases from V and 6 bases from J, with 19 bases between. The CDR3 is made up of 15 amino acids. Germline V gene data show CDR1 as MDHEN and CDR2 as SYDVKM. The CDR3 coding sequence is TGTGCCAGCAGTACACAGGAGGTCGAGGCTGCTGAAGCTTTCTTT. It codes for CASSTQEVEAAEAFF.

This clonotype was seen only a few times. The J gene is TRBJ1-1, the V gene TRBV11-2; D gene unclear. CDR1 and CDR2 (germline): SGHAT, FQNNGV. Trimming took 3 bases from V and 7 from J, leaving 21 bases between them. The CDR3 extends over 16 amino acids. The CDR3 region is CASSFKAGSLTLEAFF. CDR3 DNA: TGTGCCAGCAGCTTTAAGGCGGGCAGCCTTACCCTTGAAGCTTTCTTT. Using reference TRBV11-2 and TRBJ1-1 for the parts outside the CDR3, the full variable domain is EAGVAQSPRYKIIEKRQSVAFWCNPISGHATLYWYQQILGQGPKLLIQFQNNGVVDDSQLPKDRFSAERLKGVDSTLKIQPAKLEDSAVYLCASSFKAGSLTLEAFFGQGTRLTVV.

This sequence joins TRBV12-3 or TRBV12-4 and TRBJ1-4; D is unresolved. Trimming took 5 bases from V and 5 from J, leaving 24 bases between them. The length of the CDR3 is 18 residues. CDR3: CASSLTPPQRGINEKLFF. In DNA form, the CDR3 reads TGTGCCAGCAGTCTTACGCCACCCCAGCGGGGAATAAATGAAAAACTGTTTTTT.